The rows below give T cell receptor beta chains drawn from one sample of a study of beta chain features in type 1 diabetes. TCRdb keeps only in-frame clones here, not all; method: immunoSEQ multiplex PCR. The data hold roughly 100,000 clones, with roughly 28% observed a single time. The specimen sequenced was central memory CD4+ T cells from blood. These receptors all stem from a woman younger than 30 with type 1 diabetes. Both conserved end residues are part of each CDR3.

v_call: TRBV7-3; j_call: TRBJ2-6; cdr3_aa: CASSPPQGATTPGANVLTF
v_call: TRBV5-4; j_call: TRBJ2-7; cdr3_aa: CASRAGGANEQYF
v_call: TRBV20-1; j_call: TRBJ2-3; cdr3_aa: CSAYRVDTQYF
v_call: TRBV25-1; j_call: TRBJ2-1; cdr3_aa: CASSEPGQVYNEQFF
v_call: TRBV10-3; j_call: TRBJ2-2; cdr3_aa: CAIRQGLTTGELFF
v_call: TRBV7-2; j_call: TRBJ2-1; cdr3_aa: CASSDLAGDPVVNEQFF
v_call: TRBV7-2; j_call: TRBJ2-3; cdr3_aa: CASSLVGAQSTDTQYF
v_call: TRBV18; j_call: TRBJ2-3; cdr3_aa: CASSPETDTQYF
v_call: TRBV14; j_call: TRBJ2-5; cdr3_aa: CASSHLLAGPTQETQYF
v_call: TRBV18; j_call: TRBJ2-1; cdr3_aa: CASSPRGEQFF
v_call: TRBV7-9; j_call: TRBJ2-1; cdr3_aa: CASSSGLGSNNEQFF
v_call: TRBV27; j_call: TRBJ2-5; cdr3_aa: CASGHRGRGGQETQYF
v_call: TRBV7-9; j_call: TRBJ1-1; cdr3_aa: CASSPGQPHLNEAFF
v_call: TRBV18; j_call: TRBJ1-4; cdr3_aa: CASSSDRANEKLFF
v_call: TRBV4-2; j_call: TRBJ2-5; cdr3_aa: CASSPSGLPRGETQYF
v_call: TRBV6-5; j_call: TRBJ2-5; cdr3_aa: CASRGTSGNQETQYF
v_call: TRBV11-2; j_call: TRBJ2-3; cdr3_aa: CASSDRDRGTDTQYF
v_call: TRBV30; j_call: TRBJ1-4; cdr3_aa: CAWSVGGQKLFF
v_call: TRBV19; j_call: TRBJ2-1; cdr3_aa: CASRLGGEQFF
v_call: TRBV2; j_call: TRBJ1-1; cdr3_aa: CASRGRTGTEAFF
v_call: TRBV5-1; j_call: TRBJ2-7; cdr3_aa: CASSDRSGGSAYEQYF
v_call: TRBV15; j_call: TRBJ2-7; cdr3_aa: CATSREGTGSSYEQYF
v_call: TRBV6-5; j_call: TRBJ2-6; cdr3_aa: CASSYSFLSGANVLTF
v_call: TRBV11-3; j_call: TRBJ1-4; cdr3_aa: CASSFQGPNEKLFF
v_call: TRBV28; j_call: TRBJ1-2; cdr3_aa: CASSFHSENYGYTF
v_call: TRBV9; j_call: TRBJ2-1; cdr3_aa: CASSDHKREQFF
v_call: TRBV2; j_call: TRBJ2-2; cdr3_aa: CASSEDRVRNTGELFF
v_call: TRBV7-2; j_call: TRBJ1-3; cdr3_aa: CASSLNTVGNTIYF
v_call: TRBV28; j_call: TRBJ2-7; cdr3_aa: CASSLGGLDKYEQYF
v_call: TRBV28; j_call: TRBJ2-7; cdr3_aa: CASSFRQGAYEQYF
v_call: TRBV7-9; j_call: TRBJ2-3; cdr3_aa: CASSLGAGGKVGTDTQYF
v_call: TRBV6-5; j_call: TRBJ2-5; cdr3_aa: CASSSQGGTGQETQYF
v_call: TRBV2; j_call: TRBJ1-1; cdr3_aa: CASSPQVNTEAFF
v_call: TRBV11-2; j_call: TRBJ2-3; cdr3_aa: CASSRYTRVGDTQYF
v_call: TRBV11-2; j_call: TRBJ2-2; cdr3_aa: CASSLGQATGELFF
v_call: TRBV27; j_call: TRBJ1-2; cdr3_aa: CASSRNREGGGYTF
v_call: TRBV29-1; j_call: TRBJ1-1; cdr3_aa: CSAKRQFNTEAFF
v_call: TRBV15; j_call: TRBJ2-7; cdr3_aa: CATSREGAREQYF
v_call: TRBV15; j_call: TRBJ2-5; cdr3_aa: CAHLTSGRAKETQYF
v_call: TRBV18; j_call: TRBJ2-5; cdr3_aa: CASSPGEAQYF
v_call: TRBV28; j_call: TRBJ1-5; cdr3_aa: CASSLSQQGNQPQHF
v_call: TRBV14; j_call: TRBJ1-2; cdr3_aa: CASKPGGLGTNGYTF
v_call: TRBV14; j_call: TRBJ2-2; cdr3_aa: CASSPITGDGDNTGELFF
v_call: TRBV15; j_call: TRBJ2-3; cdr3_aa: CATSRDEAGRTDTQYF
v_call: TRBV7-2; j_call: TRBJ2-2; cdr3_aa: CASSLLGQGSGGELFF
v_call: TRBV10-1; j_call: TRBJ1-4; cdr3_aa: CASSLRDTRNEKLFF
v_call: TRBV4-2; j_call: TRBJ1-5; cdr3_aa: CVTPGGGNGNQPQHF
v_call: TRBV9; j_call: TRBJ2-1; cdr3_aa: CASSPSGRANNEQFF
v_call: TRBV5-3; j_call: TRBJ2-1; cdr3_aa: CARSLNLDYPIYNEQFF